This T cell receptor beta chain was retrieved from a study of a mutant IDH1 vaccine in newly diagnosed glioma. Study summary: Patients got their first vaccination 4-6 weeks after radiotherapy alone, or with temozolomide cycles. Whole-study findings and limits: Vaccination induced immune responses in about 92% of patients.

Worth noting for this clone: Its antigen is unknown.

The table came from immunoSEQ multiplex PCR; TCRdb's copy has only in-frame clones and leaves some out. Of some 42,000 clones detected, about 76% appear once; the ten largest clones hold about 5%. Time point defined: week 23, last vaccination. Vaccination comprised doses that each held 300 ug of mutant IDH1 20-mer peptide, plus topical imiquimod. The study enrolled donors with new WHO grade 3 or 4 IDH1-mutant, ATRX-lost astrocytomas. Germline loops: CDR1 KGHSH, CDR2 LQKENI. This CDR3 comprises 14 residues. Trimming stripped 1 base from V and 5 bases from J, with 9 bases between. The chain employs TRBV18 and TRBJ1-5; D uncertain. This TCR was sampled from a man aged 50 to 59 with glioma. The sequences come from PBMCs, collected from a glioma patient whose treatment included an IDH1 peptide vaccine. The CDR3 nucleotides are TGTGCCAGCTCACCACAGGGTAATCATCAGCCCCAGCATTTT. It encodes CASSPQGNHQPQHF.